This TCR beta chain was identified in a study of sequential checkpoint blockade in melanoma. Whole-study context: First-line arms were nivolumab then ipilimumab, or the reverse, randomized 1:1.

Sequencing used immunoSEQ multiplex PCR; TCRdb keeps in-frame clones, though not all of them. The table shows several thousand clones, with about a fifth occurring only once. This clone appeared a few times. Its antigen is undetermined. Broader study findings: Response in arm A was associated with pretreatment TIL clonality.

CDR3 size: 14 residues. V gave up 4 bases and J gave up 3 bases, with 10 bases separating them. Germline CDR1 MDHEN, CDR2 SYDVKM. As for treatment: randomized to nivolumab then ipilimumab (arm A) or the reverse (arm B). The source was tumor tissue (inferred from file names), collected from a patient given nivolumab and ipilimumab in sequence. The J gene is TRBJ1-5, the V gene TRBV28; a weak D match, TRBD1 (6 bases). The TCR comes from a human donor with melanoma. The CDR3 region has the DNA TGTGCCAGCAGTTCCGGGGGGCCCAATCAGCCCCAGCATTTT. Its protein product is CASSSGGPNQPQHF.